This T cell receptor beta chain is from a study of beta chain features in type 1 diabetes (dated by TCRdb to the late 2010s). Regarding the research as a whole: Patients and healthy donors did not differ in mean age, gender distribution, total cell number or subset yield. A total of 107,917,701 sorted cells were examined across all samples, and the number of cells per subset was strongly correlated with RNA yield. The study compared TCRB repertoires of sorted circulating CD4+ T cell subsets between recently diagnosed type 1 diabetes patients and matched healthy donors. Regulatory and stem cell-like memory subsets were isolated from only 8 patients and about 8 healthy donors, whereas naive and central memory subsets came from all 30 or so donors. Paper-wide results and their limitations: The naive, central memory and regulatory TCRB repertoires appeared to resemble one another more closely among patients than among healthy donors. Fewer insertions and more nucleotide deletions at VDJ recombination sites were observed in patients with type 1 diabetes, implying thymic rearrangement abnormalities. Type 1 diabetes patients showed a moderate but significant shortening of TCRB CDR3 length in all four CD4+ subsets. Shorter templates might be favored by PCR, yet because patient and control samples were amplified and corrected together, any such skew would affect both groups equally. Only small numbers of individuals were included in the HLA sub-analyses, which left unresolved whether HLA type had any influence on TCRB rearrangement. Because cDNA was sequenced instead of genomic DNA, highly expressing activated cells could be over-represented, though the groups showed no difference in activation or CD3 levels.

As regards this clone: No cognate antigen has been identified for it. No per-base quality is available; no much larger clone lies one base away.

The entire amount of isolated RNA was reverse transcribed using the High Capacity cDNA Reverse Transcription Kit, so the sequenced TCRB transcripts were expressed ones. Deep immunoSEQ sequencing was performed on naive, central memory and regulatory T cell samples, with an average of about 4 million total reads per sample. Sorted cells were lysed in RLT buffer, and RNA was extracted using DNase-treated RNeasy Micro or Mini kits according to cell number. To prevent cross-contamination, each cell subset was processed individually, whereas patient and healthy donor samples were processed jointly. TCRB sequences were amplified from cDNA with the immunoSEQ multiplex PCR, producing 87-bp fragments spanning the CDR3 region. Sequencing of the amplicons was done on the Illumina HiSeq platform. The authors' analysis ran thus. Synthetic template baselines were used to correct PCR bias computationally, reads within Hamming distance 2 were collapsed, and singletons that could not be merged were discarded. Reads were aligned against IMGT to assign V, D and J genes, CDR3 length and insertions or deletions at six rearrangement sites. Within each subset, clonotype counts were normalized to sorted cell number, and only after that were true diversity and Gini coefficients computed with the tcR R package. The overlap coefficient, calculated on TCRB nucleotide sequences, was used to quantify repertoire sharing. This is the immuneACCESS table as TCRdb keeps it, with only in-frame sequences that have V and J called. A part of the clones is gone; compared with another copy, unresolved V genes explain less than half, and the rest is unexplained. That table gives V, J and clone size, and the DNA gave D and trimming. This sample comprises 300,000 to 400,000 clones, around a tenth of them detected only once. The top ten hold about 0.64% of the sample.

Each donor gave one peripheral blood draw, averaging around 120 mL, which was collected into heparinised tubes. A BD FACSAria II was used to sort naive, central memory, regulatory and stem cell-like memory CD4+ T cells with a panel that included CD45RO, CCR7, CD25, CD127, CD95 and CD27. Every sorted population had a purity above 95%. PBMCs were separated immediately by Lymphoprep density gradient centrifugation and were stained directly, without being cultured. Samples were stained and sorted in pairs, with one healthy donor and one patient per experiment, so that batch effects were minimized. Sequenced material: central memory CD4+ T cells from blood. The receptor was derived from a man aged 30 to 39 with type 1 diabetes.

The CDR3: CASSQTGQWSTDTQYF. The nucleotides are TGTGCCAGCAGCCAAACAGGACAGTGGAGCACAGATACGCAGTATTTT. The chain was built from TRBV4-2 and TRBJ2-3; the D gene is perhaps TRBD1, from 6 matching bases. V loses 2 bases of germline sequence and J loses 0 bases, and the interval between the two ends is 12 bases. CDR1 and CDR2, looked up from the germline V gene, are LGHNA and YNFKEQ. The CDR3, from cysteine to phenylalanine, totals 16 residues. Of the read, only the CDR3 DNA is kept; its 48 bases are in frame from base 1.